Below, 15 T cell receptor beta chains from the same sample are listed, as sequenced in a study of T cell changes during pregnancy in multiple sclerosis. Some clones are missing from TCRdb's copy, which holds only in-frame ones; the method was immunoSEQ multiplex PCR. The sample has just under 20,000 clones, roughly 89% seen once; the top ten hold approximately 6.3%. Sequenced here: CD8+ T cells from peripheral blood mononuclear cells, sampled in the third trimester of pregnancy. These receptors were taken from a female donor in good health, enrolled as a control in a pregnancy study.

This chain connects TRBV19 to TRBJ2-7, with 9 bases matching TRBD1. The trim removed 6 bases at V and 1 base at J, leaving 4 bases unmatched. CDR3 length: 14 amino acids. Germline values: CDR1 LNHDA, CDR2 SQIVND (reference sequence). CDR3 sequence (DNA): TGTGCCAGTAGCGAGGACAGGGGATCCTACGAGCAGTACTTC. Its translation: CASSEDRGSYEQYF.

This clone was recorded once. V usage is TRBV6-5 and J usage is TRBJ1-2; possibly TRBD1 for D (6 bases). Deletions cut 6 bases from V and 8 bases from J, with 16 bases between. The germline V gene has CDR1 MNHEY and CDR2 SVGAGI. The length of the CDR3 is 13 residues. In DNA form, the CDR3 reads TGTGCCAGCAGGGAGCCAGGGGAGGGCGGCTACACCTTC. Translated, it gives CASREPGEGGYTF.

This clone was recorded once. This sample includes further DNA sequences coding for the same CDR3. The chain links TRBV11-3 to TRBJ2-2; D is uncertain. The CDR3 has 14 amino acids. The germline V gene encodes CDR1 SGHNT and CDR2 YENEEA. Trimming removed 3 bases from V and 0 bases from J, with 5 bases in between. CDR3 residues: CASSFSANTGELFF. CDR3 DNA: TGTGCCAGCAGCTTCTCCGCGAACACCGGGGAGCTGTTTTTT.

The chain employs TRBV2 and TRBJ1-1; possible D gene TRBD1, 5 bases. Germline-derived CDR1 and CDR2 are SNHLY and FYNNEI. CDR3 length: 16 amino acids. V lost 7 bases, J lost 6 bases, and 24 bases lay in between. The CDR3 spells CASNKRRAGPGSEAFF. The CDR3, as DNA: TGTGCCAGCAACAAACGGAGGGCAGGGCCGGGTTCTGAAGCTTTCTTT.

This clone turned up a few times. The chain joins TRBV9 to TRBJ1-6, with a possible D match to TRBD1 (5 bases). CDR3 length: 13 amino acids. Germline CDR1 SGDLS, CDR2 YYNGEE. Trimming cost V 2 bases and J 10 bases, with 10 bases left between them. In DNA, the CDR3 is TGTGCCAGCAGCGTCGCAGGGCGATCACCCCTCCACTTT. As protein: CASSVAGRSPLHF.

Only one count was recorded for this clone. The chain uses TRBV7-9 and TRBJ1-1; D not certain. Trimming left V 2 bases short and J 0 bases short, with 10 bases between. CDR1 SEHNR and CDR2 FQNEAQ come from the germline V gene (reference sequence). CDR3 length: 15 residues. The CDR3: CASSLSERVNTEAFF. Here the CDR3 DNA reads TGTGCCAGCAGCTTATCGGAGAGGGTGAACACTGAAGCTTTCTTT. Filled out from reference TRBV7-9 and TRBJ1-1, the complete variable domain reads DTGVSQNPRHKITKRGQNVTFRCDPISEHNRLYWYRQTLGQGPEFLTYFQNEAQLEKSRLLSDRFSAERPKGSFSTLEIQRTEQGDSAMYLCASSLSERVNTEAFFGQGTRLTVV.

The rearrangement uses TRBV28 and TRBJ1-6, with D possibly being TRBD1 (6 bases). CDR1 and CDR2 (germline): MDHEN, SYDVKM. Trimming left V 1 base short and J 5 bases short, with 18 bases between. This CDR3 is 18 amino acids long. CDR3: CASSLLPYQGNNNSPLHF. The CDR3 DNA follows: TGTGCCAGCAGTTTATTGCCTTATCAGGGGAATAATAATTCACCCCTCCACTTT. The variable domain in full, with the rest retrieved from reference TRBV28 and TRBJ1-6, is DVKVTQSSRYLVKRTGEKVFLECVQDMDHENMFWYRQDPGLGLRLIYFSYDVKMKEKGDIPEGYSVSREKKERFSLILESASTNQTSMYLCASSLLPYQGNNNSPLHFGNGTRLTVT.

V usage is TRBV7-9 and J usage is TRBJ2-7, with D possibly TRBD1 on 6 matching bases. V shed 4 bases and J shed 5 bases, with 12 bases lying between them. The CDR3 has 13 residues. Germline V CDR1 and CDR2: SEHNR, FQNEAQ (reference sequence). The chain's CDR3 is CASSSGGWDEQYF. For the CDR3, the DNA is TGTGCCAGCAGCTCTGGGGGCTGGGACGAGCAGTACTTC.

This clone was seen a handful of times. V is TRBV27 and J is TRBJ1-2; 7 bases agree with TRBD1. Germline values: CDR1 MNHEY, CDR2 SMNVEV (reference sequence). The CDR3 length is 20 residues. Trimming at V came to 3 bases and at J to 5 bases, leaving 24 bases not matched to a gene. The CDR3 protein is CASSFDREFGMMSWWYGYTF. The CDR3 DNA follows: TGTGCCAGCAGTTTTGACAGGGAGTTTGGGATGATGAGCTGGTGGTATGGCTACACCTTC.

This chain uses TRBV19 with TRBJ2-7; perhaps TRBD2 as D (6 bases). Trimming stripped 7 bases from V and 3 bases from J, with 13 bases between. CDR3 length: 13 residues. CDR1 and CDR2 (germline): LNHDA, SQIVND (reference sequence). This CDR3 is CASKRRDHYEQYF. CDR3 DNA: TGTGCCAGTAAGCGGCGGGACCACTACGAGCAGTACTTC.

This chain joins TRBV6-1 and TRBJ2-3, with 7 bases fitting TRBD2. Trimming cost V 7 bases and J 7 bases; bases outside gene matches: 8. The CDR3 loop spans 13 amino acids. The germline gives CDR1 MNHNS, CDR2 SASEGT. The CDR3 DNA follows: TGTGCCAGCATTTCGGGGGGAGCGTATACGCAGTATTTT. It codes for CASISGGAYTQYF.

CDR3 region: CASSLTPGQGGDGYTF. The CDR3 DNA follows: TGCGCCAGCAGCCTCACCCCGGGACAGGGAGGGGATGGCTACACCTTC. The chain couples TRBV4-3 to TRBJ1-2; 9 nucleotides line up with TRBD1. After removal of 4 bases from V and 6 bases from J, the junction contained 12 bases not matched to a gene. Germline V gene lookup returns CDR1 LGHNA and CDR2 YSLEER. The CDR3 runs 16 residues.

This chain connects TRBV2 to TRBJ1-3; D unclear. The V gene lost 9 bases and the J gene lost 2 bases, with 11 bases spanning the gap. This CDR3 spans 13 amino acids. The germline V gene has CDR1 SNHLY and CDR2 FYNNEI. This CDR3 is CARKADTGNTIYF. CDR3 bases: TGTGCCAGAAAGGCTGACACTGGAAACACCATATATTTT.

CDR3 protein: CATGGETGGLNEQFF. Here the CDR3 DNA reads TGTGCCACCGGGGGGGAGACAGGGGGCCTCAATGAGCAGTTCTTC. The rearrangement joins TRBV27 to TRBJ2-1, with 10 bases lining up with TRBD1. The V gene's germline CDR1 is MNHEY and CDR2 SMNVEV (reference sequence). V was clipped by 10 bases and J by 6 bases; unmatched bases: 12. The CDR3 is 15 residues long.

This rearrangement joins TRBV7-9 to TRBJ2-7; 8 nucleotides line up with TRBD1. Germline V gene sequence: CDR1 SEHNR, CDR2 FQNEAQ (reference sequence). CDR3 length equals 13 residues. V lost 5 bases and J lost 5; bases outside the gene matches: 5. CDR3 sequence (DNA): TGTGCCAGCAGCGTGGACAGGGCCAACGAGCAGTACTTC. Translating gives CASSVDRANEQYF.